The rows below give T cell receptor beta chains drawn from one sample of a study of blood T cell repertoires in COVID-19. Only in-frame clones appear in the TCRdb table, and some are missing; sequencing was by immunoSEQ multiplex PCR. This sample has around 200,000 clones, with about four fifths found just once. Source material: peripheral blood. These receptors were taken from a human donor in a cohort sampled during active COVID-19. The CDR3 runs from the conserved cysteine through the conserved F or W. The D gene is left open where the match is weak. Not every row has a clone size; where given, it reads once, few, many or a size class.

D	V	J	size	CDR3	DNA
-	TRBV9	TRBJ2-7	-	CASPPRRDGNYEQYF	TGTGCCAGCCCCCCCCGGAGGGACGGGAACTACGAGCAGTACTTC
-	TRBV7-6	TRBJ2-7	-	CASSSDREVQYF	TGTGCCAGCAGTTCTGACAGGGAGGTGCAGTACTTC
-	TRBV27	TRBJ1-4	-	CASSSWEGGSSEKLFF	TGTGCCAGCAGTTCCTGGGAGGGCGGGTCCTCTGAAAAACTGTTTTTT
TRBD1	TRBV18	TRBJ1-3	-	CASSPQGTGLNTIYF	TGTGCCAGCTCACCACAGGGGACAGGGCTAAACACCATATATTTT
TRBD2	TRBV12-3/TRBV12-4	TRBJ2-1	-	CAFRTSSHNEQFF	TGTGCCTTTAGGACTAGCTCCCACAATGAGCAGTTCTTC
TRBD1	TRBV6-1	TRBJ1-3	once	CASSEVGTGDGNTIYF	TGTGCCAGCAGTGAAGTAGGGACAGGGGATGGAAACACCATATATTTT
TRBD2	TRBV5-1	TRBJ2-7	-	CASRSGTSGGYEQYF	TGCGCCAGCAGGTCGGGGACTAGCGGGGGATACGAGCAGTACTTC
TRBD1	TRBV11-3	TRBJ1-1	-	CASSLGQGVEAFF	TGTGCCAGCAGCTTAGGCCAGGGGGTTGAAGCTTTCTTT
TRBD1	TRBV3-1/TRBV3-2	TRBJ1-4	few	CASSELGQGAEKLFF	TGTGCCAGCAGCGAATTGGGACAGGGGGCGGAAAAACTGTTTTTT
-	TRBV27	TRBJ2-1	-	CASRARAEFPNEQFF	TGTGCCAGCAGGGCGAGGGCGGAGTTCCCCAATGAGCAGTTCTTC
-	TRBV5-4	TRBJ2-7	-	CASSLSDRSYEQYF	TGTGCCAGCAGCTTGTCCGACAGATCCTACGAGCAGTACTTC
-	TRBV18	TRBJ1-1	many	CASSSREKAFF	TGTGCCAGCTCATCTCGGGAAAAAGCTTTCTTT
TRBD1	TRBV4-1	TRBJ2-7	-	CASSQAVAGTAIFYEQYF	TGCGCCAGCAGCCAAGCAGTGGCCGGGACAGCCATTTTCTACGAGCAGTACTTC
TRBD2	TRBV9	TRBJ2-3	-	CASSVALAGEPDTQYF	TGTGCCAGCAGCGTAGCGCTAGCGGGCGAACCAGATACGCAGTATTTT
TRBD2	TRBV5-5	TRBJ2-7	-	CASSFTSGSSYEQYF	TGTGCCAGCAGCTTCACTAGCGGTAGCTCCTACGAGCAGTACTTC
TRBD2	TRBV5-1	TRBJ2-3	-	CASSLGLAVSTDTQYF	TGCGCCAGCAGCTTGGGACTAGCGGTAAGCACAGATACGCAGTATTTT
TRBD2	TRBV7-2	TRBJ2-5	-	CASSFWRGGGETQYF	TGTGCCAGCAGCTTCTGGCGGGGGGGCGGTGAGACCCAGTACTTC
-	TRBV5-1	TRBJ1-6	few	CASSLEGSGHSPLHF	TGCGCCAGCAGTTTGGAAGGCTCTGGGCATTCACCCCTCCACTTT
TRBD1	TRBV11-1	TRBJ2-7	-	CASRSSGTGVYEQYF	TGTGCCAGCAGAAGTTCCGGGACAGGGGTCTACGAGCAGTACTTC
-	TRBV2	TRBJ2-5	-	CASTRRSDQETQYF	TGTGCCAGCACCCGGAGGTCAGACCAAGAGACCCAGTACTTC
-	TRBV4-2	TRBJ1-6	few	CASSQGPTYNSPLHF	TGTGCCAGCAGCCAAGGACCGACTTATAATTCACCCCTCCACTTT
TRBD1	TRBV19	TRBJ1-6	-	CASSLTGGNSPLHF	TGTGCCAGTAGTCTGACAGGGGGCAATTCACCCCTCCACTTT
-	TRBV4-1	TRBJ2-1	-	CASSPLGGERANEQFF	TGCGCCAGCAGCCCTCTCGGGGGTGAGCGGGCCAATGAGCAGTTCTTC
-	TRBV5-8	TRBJ2-7	-	CASTSRPGYEQYF	TGTGCCAGCACGTCCAGGCCGGGATACGAGCAGTACTTC
TRBD1	TRBV2	TRBJ2-1	-	CASSTDRVNEQFF	TGTGCCAGCAGTACCGACAGGGTCAATGAGCAGTTCTTC
TRBD2	TRBV11-1	TRBJ2-3	-	CASSSRGGDTQYF	TGTGCCAGCAGCTCCCGCGGGGGGGATACGCAGTATTTT
-	TRBV4-1	TRBJ1-1	-	CASSQVRAANTEAFF	TGCGCCAGCAGCCAAGTCAGGGCTGCGAACACTGAAGCTTTCTTT
TRBD1	TRBV9	TRBJ1-2	-	CASSGGQGAGGYTF	TGTGCCAGCAGCGGCGGACAGGGGGCTGGTGGCTACACCTTC
-	TRBV5-1	TRBJ2-1	-	CASSPGVGTNNEQFF	TGCGCCAGCAGCCCCGGGGTAGGAACCAACAATGAGCAGTTCTTC
-	TRBV5-1	TRBJ1-2	-	CASSLGGGLNYGYTF	TGCGCCAGCAGCTTGGGCGGGGGCCTTAACTATGGCTACACCTTC
TRBD1	TRBV3-1/TRBV3-2	TRBJ1-2	-	CASSQYTGDYGYTF	TGTGCCAGCAGCCAATACACAGGGGATTATGGCTACACCTTC
-	TRBV5-5	TRBJ2-4	-	CASSPPSLKNIQYF	TGTGCCAGCAGCCCCCCGAGCCTCAAAAACATTCAGTACTTC
-	TRBV19	TRBJ1-4	-	CASSIPRATNEKLFF	TGTGCCAGTAGTATCCCCAGGGCTACTAATGAAAAACTGTTTTTT
TRBD2	TRBV4-1	TRBJ2-5	-	CASSQVYGIAGDQETQYF	TGCGCCAGCAGCCAAGTCTATGGAATAGCGGGGGACCAAGAGACCCAGTACTTC
-	TRBV9	TRBJ1-1	few	CASSVSGAREAFF	TGTGCCAGCAGCGTCTCAGGGGCTCGCGAAGCTTTCTTT
-	TRBV23-1	TRBJ1-2	-	CASKNSNGYTF	TGCGCCAGCAAAAACAGTAATGGCTACACCTTC
TRBD1	TRBV3-1/TRBV3-2	TRBJ1-2	-	CASSPHRGRGYGYTF	TGTGCCAGCAGCCCACACAGGGGGCGGGGGTATGGCTACACCTTC
-	TRBV13	TRBJ1-3	-	CASSFEGDSGNTIYF	TGTGCCAGCAGCTTTGAAGGAGACTCTGGAAACACCATATATTTT
-	TRBV7-3	TRBJ1-1	-	CASSLTAQVTEAFF	TGTGCCAGCAGCTTAACCGCCCAGGTCACTGAAGCTTTCTTT
-	TRBV10-3	TRBJ1-1	-	CAIRTGLDTEAFF	TGTGCCATCAGGACGGGTTTGGACACTGAAGCTTTCTTT
TRBD1	TRBV6-5	TRBJ2-7	few	CASTPSRQGAYEQYF	TGTGCCAGCACTCCGTCGAGACAGGGGGCCTACGAGCAGTACTTC
TRBD1	TRBV7-6	TRBJ1-3	-	CASSSLLDRAGNTIYF	TGTGCCAGCAGCTCCCTTTTGGACAGGGCCGGAAACACCATATATTTT
-	TRBV6-1	TRBJ2-7	-	CASSEAKLTNLYEQYF	TGTGCCAGCAGTGAAGCAAAGTTGACAAACCTTTACGAGCAGTACTTC
TRBD1	TRBV5-6	TRBJ1-2	few	CASSPGTGIYGYTF	TGTGCCAGCAGCCCCGGGACAGGGATCTATGGCTACACCTTC
TRBD1	TRBV3-1/TRBV3-2	TRBJ2-1	many	CASSPDGGTGPNEQFF	TGTGCCAGCAGCCCCGATGGCGGGACAGGACCCAATGAGCAGTTCTTC
-	TRBV6-4	TRBJ2-6	-	CASSDTYLSSGANVLTF	TGTGCCAGCAGTGACACCTATTTAAGCTCTGGGGCCAACGTCCTGACTTTC
-	TRBV6-5	TRBJ2-7	-	CASSPGLGGPDEQYF	TGTGCCAGCAGCCCGGGTTTGGGGGGGCCTGACGAGCAGTACTTC
-	TRBV3-1/TRBV3-2	TRBJ1-2	-	CASSQPHGGGGYTF	TGTGCCAGCAGCCAACCCCATGGGGGCGGCGGCTACACCTTC
TRBD1	TRBV7-3	TRBJ2-7	-	CASRKNPGQGIHEQYF	TGTGCCAGCAGGAAGAACCCAGGACAGGGAATCCACGAGCAGTACTTC
TRBD1	TRBV11-3	TRBJ2-3	-	CASSPKTGGASTDTQYF	TGTGCCAGCAGCCCAAAGACAGGGGGCGCCAGCACAGATACGCAGTATTTT
TRBD1	TRBV19	TRBJ1-2	-	CASTSPGQTNYGYTF	TGTGCCAGTACCTCCCCGGGACAGACAAACTATGGCTACACCTTC
-	TRBV5-1	TRBJ2-7	-	CASSPGTYEQYF	TGCGCCAGCAGCCCAGGGACCTACGAGCAGTACTTC
TRBD1	TRBV5-1	TRBJ2-7	-	CASSLQGSSYEQYF	TGCGCCAGCAGCTTACAGGGGAGCTCCTACGAGCAGTACTTC
TRBD1	TRBV3-1/TRBV3-2	TRBJ1-4	-	CASSQMTGSEKLFF	TGTGCCAGCAGCCAGATGACAGGGAGTGAAAAACTGTTTTTT
TRBD1	TRBV7-6	TRBJ2-7	once	CASSTGQGSREQYF	TGTGCCAGCAGTACCGGACAGGGATCTCGCGAGCAGTACTTC
-	TRBV3-1/TRBV3-2	TRBJ1-5	-	CASSQGYRTASYSNQPQHF	TGTGCCAGCAGCCAAGGTTACAGGACGGCTAGTTATAGCAATCAGCCCCAGCATTTT
-	TRBV4-2	TRBJ1-1	-	CASSQDPGRGGTEAFF	TGTGCCAGCAGCCAAGATCCAGGGAGGGGGGGCACTGAAGCTTTCTTT
TRBD1	TRBV7-2	TRBJ2-7	-	CASSWGGQGFSEQYF	TGTGCCAGCAGCTGGGGGGGACAGGGGTTTTCCGAGCAGTACTTC
-	TRBV7-9	TRBJ1-5	-	CASSFMGGDQPQHF	TGTGCCAGCAGCTTTATGGGAGGGGACCAGCCCCAGCATTTT
-	TRBV5-1	TRBJ2-7	-	CASRRDTSSYEQYF	TGCGCCAGCCGCCGGGACACGAGCTCCTACGAGCAGTACTTC